The clone carrying this T cell receptor beta chain has a handful of counts. Its antigen is as yet unknown. The data originate from a study of response to subunit inactivated influenza vaccine. This CDR3 region has 13 residues. Germline V lookup: CDR1 DFQATT, CDR2 SNEGSKA (reference sequence). The J segment lost 3 bases and the V segment lost 5 bases, leaving 3 bases of the junction unmatched. Findings and limits, study-wide: The authors proposed limited new T cell recruitment per seasonal influenza vaccination.

TCRdb reanalysed the RT-PCR reads using MiXCR and keeps one entry per CDR3 protein. The sample includes 710,000 or so distinct CDR3 sequences, around a sixth of them seen just once. The material sequenced was PBMCs from blood, taken roughly 12 days after vaccination. This TCR was recovered from a man aged 45-65 years who received an inactivated influenza vaccine. The rearrangement uses TRBV20-1 and TRBJ2-2; TRBD2 matches at 7 bases. In DNA form, the CDR3 reads TGCAGTGCTCTGACTAGCTACACCGGGGAGCTGTTTTTT. Its translation: CSALTSYTGELFF.